This T cell receptor beta chain was captured in a study of T cell repertoires in cytomegalovirus infection (dated by TCRdb to the late 2010s). About the study as a whole: Because public TCR beta signatures pointed to carriage of CMV infection together with the matching HLA type, the HLA type of each donor mattered for the analysis. Broad study findings and their caveats: In both this cohort and an independent cohort of 300 to 450 donors, the cumulative frequency of public TCR beta family members distinguished carriers of CMV infection plus the relevant HLA type. The ex vivo response was dominated by HLA-C-restricted CMV-specific TCR beta clonotypes, which also provided the single most frequent clonotype in two of eight donors.

The sequencer was an Illumina HiSeq 1500. In-frame beta chains were kept once TCRdb had trimmed the public reads at Q25 with fastp and called clones with MiXCR. Identical CDR3 protein sequences are pooled into one entry, listed with their most common genes and DNA. The sample data list 250,000 or so distinct CDR3 sequences, and 9% to 15% of these were observed just once. The ten largest clones capture 1.5% to 2% of the sample. V is cut back by 6 bases and J by 0 bases, with 13 bases in the junction unmatched. Per the germline V gene, MDHEN is the CDR1 and SYDVKM is the CDR2. The CDR3 runs 18 residues from the cysteine to the phenylalanine. The kept DNA is CDR3 alone, 54 bases in frame from the first base. This clonotype was counted a few times. Its target antigen remains unknown. Base qualities are not provided; no much larger clone lies one nucleotide away.

This clonotype originated in a human donor in good health (CMV status not recorded). Some clones in this sample may be carry-over from other donors' samples. The chain is encoded by TRBV28 joined to TRBJ2-4, with 8 middle bases fitting TRBD2. The sample taken for sequencing was PBMCs. The nucleotide sequence is TGTGCCAGCAGCCCGCTCACACTAGCGGAACTAGCCAAAAACATTCAGTACTTC. It specifies CASSPLTLAELAKNIQYF.